Presented here are 29 T cell receptor beta chains from one specimen sequenced in a study of blood T cell repertoires in COVID-19. Assay used: immunoSEQ multiplex PCR; TCRdb lists only in-frame clones, some missing. The profile shows about 97,000 clones, about nine tenths of them singletons. Sequencing was performed on peripheral blood. Receptors originate from a woman in her forties or fifties with COVID-19, enrolled during active disease.

This sequence joins TRBV7-2 and TRBJ2-3; a possible D gene is TRBD2 (6 bases). Between the trimmed V and J ends, which lost 11 bases and 3 bases, there was a span of 9 bases. Germline-derived CDR1 and CDR2 are SGHTA and FQGNSA. The CDR3 covers 11 residues. The CDR3 DNA sequence: TGTGCCGCGGGAAGGACAGATACGCAGTATTTT. Translation gives CAAGRTDTQYF. Full variable domain (rest looked up from reference TRBV7-2 and TRBJ2-3): GAGVSQSPSNKVTEKGKDVELRCDPISGHTALYWYRQSLGQGLEFLIYFQGNSAPDKSGLPSDRFSAERTGGSVSTLTIQRTQQEDSAVYLCAAGRTDTQYFGPGTRLTVL.

This chain connects TRBV15 to TRBJ1-2; possibly TRBD1 for D (6 bases). Per germline, CDR1 LNHNV and CDR2 YYDKDF (reference sequence). V lost 6 bases to trimming and J lost 5 bases, with 16 bases between them. CDR3 length: 14 amino acids. The CDR3 is CATSPTGTIYGYTF. In DNA, the CDR3 is TGTGCCACCAGTCCTACCGGGACAATATATGGCTACACCTTC.

The chain links TRBV6-5 to TRBJ2-1, with TRBD2 as a possible D gene (6 bases). In germline, CDR1 is MNHEY, CDR2 SVGAGI. CDR3 length equals 12 residues. Trimming shortened V by 4 bases and J by 11 bases, and 12 bases separated the two germline ends. The CDR3 region has the DNA TGTGCCAGCAGTTCCATCCGGACTAAGCAGTTCTTC. It translates to CASSSIRTKQFF.

The sample holds one count of this clone. The genes are TRBV5-1 and TRBJ2-1; 12 bases line up with TRBD2. This CDR3 has 21 residues. The germline V gene has CDR1 SGHRS and CDR2 YFSETQ. V lost 4 bases and J lost 1; bases outside the gene matches: 18. Written as DNA, the CDR3 is TGCGCCAGCAGCCTTGGATGGATAGAACTAGCGGGGGGTACTTCCTACAATGAGCAGTTCTTC. This translates into CASSLGWIELAGGTSYNEQFF. The variable domain in full, with the rest retrieved from reference TRBV5-1 and TRBJ2-1, is KAGVTQTPRYLIKTRGQQVTLSCSPISGHRSVSWYQQTPGQGLQFLFEYFSETQRNKGNFPGRFSGRQFSNSRSEMNVSTLELGDSALYLCASSLGWIELAGGTSYNEQFFGPGTRLTVL.

This chain links TRBV28 with TRBJ1-5, with D maybe TRBD1 (6 bases). Germline lookup yields CDR1 MDHEN and CDR2 SYDVKM. V gave up 6 bases and J gave up 4 bases, with 16 bases separating them. The CDR3 covers 15 residues. CDR3 nucleotide sequence: TGTGCCAGCAGCCCCCAACAGGGTAGGAATCAGCCCCAGCATTTT. Its protein product is CASSPQQGRNQPQHF.

The chain combines TRBV5-1 with TRBJ1-5, with D maybe TRBD1 (6 bases). CDR1 and CDR2 from the germline V gene are SGHRS and YFSETQ. The CDR3 loop spans 14 amino acids. V gave up 0 bases and J gave up 5 bases, with 9 bases separating them. Written as DNA, the CDR3 is TGCGCCAGCAGCTTGGGGGACATAGATCAGCCCCAGCATTTT. Its translation is CASSLGDIDQPQHF.

This clone was detected a few times. The genes are TRBV7-2 and TRBJ1-1, with D possibly matching TRBD1 (5 bases). The CDR3 loop spans 12 amino acids. The germline CDR1 and CDR2 sequences are SGHTA and FQGNSA. Trimming left V 5 bases short and J 6 bases short, with 10 bases between. The DNA of the CDR3 is TGTGCCAGCAGCCCGGACACACCTGAAGCTTTCTTT. It yields the protein CASSPDTPEAFF.

This chain links TRBV27 with TRBJ2-7; 7 bases are a match to TRBD1. Germline assignment: CDR1 MNHEY and CDR2 SMNVEV (reference sequence). The CDR3 is 15 residues long. Trimming removed 2 bases from V and 3 bases from J; junction bases left unmatched: 7. DNA for the CDR3: TGTGCCAGCAGTTTAGAAGGGACAGCTTTCTACGAGCAGTACTTC. Translated, it gives CASSLEGTAFYEQYF.

The chain is built from TRBV5-1 and TRBJ2-2; 13 bases match TRBD2. This CDR3 has 19 residues. V gave up 0 bases and J gave up 1 base; unmatched junction bases: 6. The germline V gene has CDR1 SGHRS and CDR2 YFSETQ. As DNA, the CDR3 is TGCGCCAGCAGCTTGGACAGACTAGCGGGGGGCCAGAACACCGGGGAGCTGTTTTTT. Encoded protein: CASSLDRLAGGQNTGELFF.

The rearrangement joins TRBV28 to TRBJ1-1, with D unresolved. The CDR3 sequence is 22 residues long. V lost 7 bases and J lost 0, with 36 bases in between. In germline, CDR1 is MDHEN, CDR2 SYDVKM. DNA for the CDR3: TGTGCCAGCACTCCCCTCGATATGGTTGGTAAGTTGGAGGGAAAAATGAACACTGAAGCTTTCTTT. Its protein is CASTPLDMVGKLEGKMNTEAFF.

This sequence joins TRBV7-9 and TRBJ1-1; D gene uncertain. Trimming pared 8 bases from V and 6 bases from J, leaving 13 bases between. This CDR3 is 12 amino acids long. Germline CDR1 and CDR2: SEHNR and FQNEAQ (reference sequence). The CDR3 loop is CASEVPLPEAFF. DNA for the CDR3: TGTGCCAGCGAGGTCCCTTTGCCTGAAGCTTTCTTT. Full variable domain (remainder filled in from reference TRBV7-9 and TRBJ1-1): DTGVSQNPRHKITKRGQNVTFRCDPISEHNRLYWYRQTLGQGPEFLTYFQNEAQLEKSRLLSDRFSAERPKGSFSTLEIQRTEQGDSAMYLCASEVPLPEAFFGQGTRLTVV.

This clone was seen only a few times. This chain connects TRBV28 to TRBJ2-6; D is ambiguous. The CDR3 spans 12 residues. Germline-derived CDR1 and CDR2 are MDHEN and SYDVKM. With 3 bases removed from V and 12 bases from J, the gap between germline ends came to 9 bases. Here the CDR3 DNA reads TGTGCCAGCAGTTTTCCCCGGTCCGTCCTGACTTTC. Protein product: CASSFPRSVLTF.

The chain combines TRBV6-5 with TRBJ1-2; 7 positions agree with TRBD1. This CDR3 is 12 amino acids long. Germline loops: CDR1 MNHEY, CDR2 SVGAGI. The trim removed 9 bases at V and 5 bases at J, leaving 6 bases unmatched. The DNA of the CDR3 is TGTGCCAGTCGACAGGGAAGTTATGGCTACACCTTC. This translates into CASRQGSYGYTF.

This clone appeared once. Written as DNA, the CDR3 is TGTGCCAGCAGACAGGGATTATCTGGGGCCAACGTCCTGACTTTC. Translating it yields CASRQGLSGANVLTF. This rearrangement joins TRBV2 to TRBJ2-6, with a tentative D call TRBD1 (6 bases). CDR1 SNHLY and CDR2 FYNNEI come from the germline V gene. This CDR3 is 15 amino acids long. Trimming left V 6 bases short and J 1 base short, with 10 bases between.

The rearrangement joins TRBV7-9 to TRBJ1-3; no reliable D call. The CDR3 extends over 12 amino acids. Trimming stripped 6 bases from V and 2 bases from J, with 5 bases between. Germline V gene data show CDR1 as SEHNR and CDR2 as FQNEAQ (reference sequence). The CDR3 DNA follows: TGTGCCAGCAGTGACACTGGAAACACCATATATTTT. Amino acids: CASSDTGNTIYF.

V usage is TRBV7-2 and J usage is TRBJ2-1; D remains ambiguous. CDR1 is SGHTA and CDR2 is FQGNSA in the germline V gene. Deletions cut 2 bases from V and 0 bases from J, with 11 bases between. This CDR3 spans 16 amino acids. The CDR3 DNA reads TGTGCCAGCAGCTTAAGTACACAAAGCTCCTACAATGAGCAGTTCTTC. Its translation is CASSLSTQSSYNEQFF. The whole variable domain, remainder taken from reference TRBV7-2 and TRBJ2-1, is GAGVSQSPSNKVTEKGKDVELRCDPISGHTALYWYRQSLGQGLEFLIYFQGNSAPDKSGLPSDRFSAERTGGSVSTLTIQRTQQEDSAVYLCASSLSTQSSYNEQFFGPGTRLTVL.

The chain recombines TRBV27 with TRBJ2-7, with 9 bases lining up with TRBD1. Germline V gene lookup returns CDR1 MNHEY and CDR2 SMNVEV (reference sequence). Trimming cost V 2 bases and J 1 base; bases outside gene matches: 6. The CDR3 runs to 16 residues. CDR3 DNA: TGTGCCAGCAGTTTAGGTGGACAGGGGAATTCCTACGAGCAGTACTTC. Amino acid sequence: CASSLGGQGNSYEQYF.

This clone occurred a few times. The rearrangement links TRBV11-2 to TRBJ2-7, with D perhaps matching TRBD1 (6 bases). V was pared by 5 bases and J by 3 bases, with 20 bases between. The CDR3 consists of 16 residues. CDR1 and CDR2 (germline): SGHAT, FQNNGV. In DNA, the CDR3 is TGTGCCAGCAGCGCGGCCTTCTCAGGGGCCCTCTACGAGCAGTACGTC. Protein: CASSAAFSGALYEQYV.

The chain couples TRBV5-1 to TRBJ1-1; the match to TRBD1 covers 11 bases. The J segment lost 4 bases and the V segment lost 5 bases, leaving 10 bases of the junction unmatched. Germline CDR1 and CDR2: SGHRS and YFSETQ. The CDR3 runs to 16 residues. The CDR3 is CASRLRSGTGGTEAFF. In DNA form, the CDR3 reads TGCGCCAGCAGGCTCCGTTCCGGGACAGGGGGCACTGAAGCTTTCTTT.

This chain joins TRBV5-6 and TRBJ1-4; D remains ambiguous. The CDR3 loop spans 18 amino acids. The germline CDR1 and CDR2 sequences are SGHDT and YYEEEE. Trimming took 1 base from V and 5 from J, leaving 21 bases between them. CDR3: CASSLWAGLSSYNEKLFF. The CDR3 nucleotides are TGTGCCAGCAGCTTGTGGGCGGGCTTGTCTTCTTACAATGAAAAACTGTTTTTT.

This chain connects TRBV5-1 to TRBJ1-3, with D perhaps TRBD1 (6 bases). Per the germline V gene, CDR1 is SGHRS and CDR2 is YFSETQ. This CDR3 has 16 amino acids. The V and J ends lost 0 bases and 0 bases respectively, with 10 bases between them. The CDR3 loop reads CASSLGTASSGNTIYF. For the CDR3, the DNA is TGCGCCAGCAGCTTGGGGACAGCCTCCTCTGGAAACACCATATATTTT. Complete variable domain (other parts from reference TRBV5-1 and TRBJ1-3): KAGVTQTPRYLIKTRGQQVTLSCSPISGHRSVSWYQQTPGQGLQFLFEYFSETQRNKGNFPGRFSGRQFSNSRSEMNVSTLELGDSALYLCASSLGTASSGNTIYFGEGSWLTVV.

J is TRBJ2-3 and V is TRBV4-1, with 9 bases aligning to TRBD2. Trimming cost V 5 bases and J 0 bases; bases outside gene matches: 6. Germline V lookup: CDR1 MGHRA, CDR2 YSYEKL. The CDR3 runs 16 residues. The CDR3 DNA reads as TGCGCCAGCAGCAGGGTAGCGGGGGCTAGCACAGATACGCAGTATTTT. Residues: CASSRVAGASTDTQYF.

The chain recombines TRBV6-5 with TRBJ1-2; 7 bases are a match to TRBD1. J gave up 2 bases and V 7 bases, and 4 bases lay outside the gene matches. The CDR3 runs 13 residues. CDR1 MNHEY and CDR2 SVGAGI come from the germline V gene. The CDR3 DNA reads TGTGCCAGCATAAGACAGGGAAACTATGGCTACACCTTC. Translation gives CASIRQGNYGYTF.

This chain connects TRBV5-8 to TRBJ1-2; D is unclear. CDR1 and CDR2 (germline): SGHTS, YDEGEE. There are 16 residues in the CDR3. Trimming cost V 0 bases and J 2 bases, with 14 bases left between them. DNA for the CDR3: TGTGCCAGCAGCTTGGACAGCCCAAAGTTAAACTATGGCTACACCTTC. Amino acids: CASSLDSPKLNYGYTF.

The CDR3: CASSAPGTGWAYNEQFF. The CDR3, as DNA: TGTGCCAGCAGCGCCCCCGGGACAGGGTGGGCATACAATGAGCAGTTCTTC. The genes are TRBV9 and TRBJ2-1; TRBD1 aligns across 9 bases. CDR3 length: 17 amino acids. V shed 3 bases and J 4 bases; nucleotides not matched to a gene: 11. Germline V lookup: CDR1 SGDLS, CDR2 YYNGEE. The variable domain in full, with the rest retrieved from reference TRBV9 and TRBJ2-1, is DSGVTQTPKHLITATGQRVTLRCSPRSGDLSVYWYQQSLDQGLQFLIQYYNGEERAKGNILERFSAQQFPDLHSELNLSSLELGDSALYFCASSAPGTGWAYNEQFFGPGTRLTVL.

The table lists this clone with many counts. This rearrangement joins TRBV7-8 to TRBJ1-5; perhaps TRBD1 as D (5 bases). The V end was cut by 2 bases, the J end by 0 bases, with 14 bases between. Germline CDR1 reads SGHVS; CDR2 reads FQNEAQ. The CDR3 is 17 residues long. In DNA form, the CDR3 reads TGTGCCAGCAGCTTAAGGTCGGTGGGGGGTAGCAATCAGCCCCAGCATTTT. Residues: CASSLRSVGGSNQPQHF.

This rearrangement joins TRBV6-2 or TRBV6-3 to TRBJ2-1; 11 bases are a match to TRBD2. The CDR3 extends over 19 amino acids. Trimming removed 3 bases from V and 0 bases from J; junction bases left unmatched: 10. Germline CDR1 and CDR2: MNHEY and SVGEGT. In nucleotides, the CDR3 is TGTGCCAGCAGTTATGGTGCACTAGCGGGGGAACCCTCCTACAATGAGCAGTTCTTC. This translates into CASSYGALAGEPSYNEQFF.

The chain carries TRBV5-1 and TRBJ1-2, with D perhaps matching TRBD1 (5 bases). V was pared by 6 bases and J by 10 bases, with 19 bases between. CDR3 length: 13 residues. The germline CDR1 and CDR2 sequences are SGHRS and YFSETQ. CDR3 region: CASTTEAGPDYTF. The DNA for the CDR3 is TGCGCCAGCACCACCGAGGCAGGGCCCGACTACACCTTC.

The chain employs TRBV25-1 and TRBJ1-4; D may be TRBD1 (5 bases). Trimming left V 8 bases short and J 4 bases short, with 14 bases between. Germline V CDR1 and CDR2: MGHDK, SYGVNS. The CDR3 is 14 residues long. The CDR3 DNA reads TGTGCCAGCTCCTGGGGGGGGATTAATGAAAAACTGTTTTTT. This sequence encodes CASSWGGINEKLFF. The full variable domain, its missing parts supplied by reference TRBV25-1 and TRBJ1-4, is EADIYQTPRYLVIGTGKKITLECSQTMGHDKMYWYQQDPGMELHLIHYSYGVNSTEKGDLSSESTVSRIRTEHFPLTLESARPSHTSQYLCASSWGGINEKLFFGSGTQLSVL.